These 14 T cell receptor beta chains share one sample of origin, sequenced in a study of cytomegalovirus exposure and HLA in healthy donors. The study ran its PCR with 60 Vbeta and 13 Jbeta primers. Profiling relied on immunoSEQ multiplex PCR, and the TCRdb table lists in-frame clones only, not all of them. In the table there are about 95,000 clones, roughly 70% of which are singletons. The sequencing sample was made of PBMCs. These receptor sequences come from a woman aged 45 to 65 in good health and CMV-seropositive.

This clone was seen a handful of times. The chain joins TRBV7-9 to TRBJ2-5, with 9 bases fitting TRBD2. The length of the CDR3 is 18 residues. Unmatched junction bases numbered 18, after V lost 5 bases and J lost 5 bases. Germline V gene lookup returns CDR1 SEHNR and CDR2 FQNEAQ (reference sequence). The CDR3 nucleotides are TGTGCCAGCAGCCTGGGGGAGGCTAGCGGGAAACCATGGGAGACCCAGTACTTC. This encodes CASSLGEASGKPWETQYF.

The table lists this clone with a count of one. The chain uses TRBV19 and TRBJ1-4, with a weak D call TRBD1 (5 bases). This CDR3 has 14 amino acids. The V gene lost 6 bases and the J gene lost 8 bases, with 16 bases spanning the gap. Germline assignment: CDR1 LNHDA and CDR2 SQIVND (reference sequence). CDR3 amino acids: CASRSDSSQEKLFF. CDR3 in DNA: TGTGCCAGTAGATCAGACAGCTCCCAGGAAAAACTGTTTTTT.

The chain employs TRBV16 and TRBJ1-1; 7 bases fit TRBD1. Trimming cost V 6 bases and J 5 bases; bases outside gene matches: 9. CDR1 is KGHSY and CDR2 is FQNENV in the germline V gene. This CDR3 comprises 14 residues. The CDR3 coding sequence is TGTGCCAGCAGTCGCGGACAGGCGGGGACTGAAGCTTTCTTT. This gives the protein CASSRGQAGTEAFF.

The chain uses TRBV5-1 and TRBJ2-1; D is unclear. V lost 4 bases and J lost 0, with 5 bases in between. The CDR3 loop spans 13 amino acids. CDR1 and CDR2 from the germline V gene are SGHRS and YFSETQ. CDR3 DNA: TGCGCCAGCAGCCGAGACTCCTACAATGAGCAGTTCTTC. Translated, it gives CASSRDSYNEQFF.

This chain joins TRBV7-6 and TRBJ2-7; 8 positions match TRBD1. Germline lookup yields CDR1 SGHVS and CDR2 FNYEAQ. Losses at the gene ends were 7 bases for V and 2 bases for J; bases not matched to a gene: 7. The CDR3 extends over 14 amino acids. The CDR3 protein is CASTRAGGTYEQYF. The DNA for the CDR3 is TGTGCCAGCACCCGGGCAGGGGGCACCTACGAGCAGTACTTC.

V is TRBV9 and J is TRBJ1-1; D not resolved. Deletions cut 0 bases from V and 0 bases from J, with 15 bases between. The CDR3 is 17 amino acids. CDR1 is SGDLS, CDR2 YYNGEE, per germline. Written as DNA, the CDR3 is TGTGCCAGCAGCGTAGTTGGGCACCGTAACTTGAACACTGAAGCTTTCTTT. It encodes CASSVVGHRNLNTEAFF.

CDR3 region: CASSLTNLSPQHF. Written as DNA, the CDR3 is TGTGCCAGCAGCCTCACGAATCTAAGCCCCCAGCATTTT. The chain links TRBV7-2 to TRBJ1-5; D is uncertain. The CDR3 is 13 amino acids. The V end lost 5 bases, the J end lost 10 bases, and 15 bases lay between the germline ends. CDR1 is SGHTA and CDR2 is FQGNSA in the germline V gene.

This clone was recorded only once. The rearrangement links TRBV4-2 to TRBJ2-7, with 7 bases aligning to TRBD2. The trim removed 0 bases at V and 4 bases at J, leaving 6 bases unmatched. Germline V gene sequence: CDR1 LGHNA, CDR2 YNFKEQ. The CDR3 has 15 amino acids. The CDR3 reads CASSQEWRESYEQYF. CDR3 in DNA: TGTGCCAGCAGCCAAGAATGGCGGGAGTCTTACGAGCAGTACTTC.

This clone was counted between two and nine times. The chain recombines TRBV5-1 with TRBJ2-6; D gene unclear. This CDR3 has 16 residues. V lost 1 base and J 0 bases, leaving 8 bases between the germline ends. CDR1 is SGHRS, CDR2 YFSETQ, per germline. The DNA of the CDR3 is TGCGCCAGCAGCTTGATTCCGGGCTCTGGGGCCAACGTCCTGACTTTC. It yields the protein CASSLIPGSGANVLTF.

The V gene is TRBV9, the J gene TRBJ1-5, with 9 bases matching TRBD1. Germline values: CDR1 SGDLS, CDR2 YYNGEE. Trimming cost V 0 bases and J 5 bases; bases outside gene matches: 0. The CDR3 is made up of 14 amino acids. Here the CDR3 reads CASSVGTGDQPQHF. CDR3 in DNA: TGTGCCAGCAGCGTAGGGACAGGGGATCAGCCCCAGCATTTT.

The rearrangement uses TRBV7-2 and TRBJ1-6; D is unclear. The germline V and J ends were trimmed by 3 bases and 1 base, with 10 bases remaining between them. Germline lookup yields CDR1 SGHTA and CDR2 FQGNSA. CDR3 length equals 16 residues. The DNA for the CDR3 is TGTGCCAGCAGCTTCCACGACTTATCCTATAATTCACCCCTCCACTTT. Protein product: CASSFHDLSYNSPLHF.

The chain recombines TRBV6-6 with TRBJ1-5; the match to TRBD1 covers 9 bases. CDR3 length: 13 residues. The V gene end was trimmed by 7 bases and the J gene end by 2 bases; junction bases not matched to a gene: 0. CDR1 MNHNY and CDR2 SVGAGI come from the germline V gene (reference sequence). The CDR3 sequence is CASNRGRNQPQHF. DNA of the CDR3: TGTGCCAGCAACAGGGGGCGCAATCAGCCCCAGCATTTT.

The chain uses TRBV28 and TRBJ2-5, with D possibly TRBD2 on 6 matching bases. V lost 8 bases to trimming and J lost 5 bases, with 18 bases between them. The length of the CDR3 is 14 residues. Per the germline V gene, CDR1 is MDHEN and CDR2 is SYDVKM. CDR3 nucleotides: TGTGCCAGCCGGCCATCGCTAGCGAGGGAGACCCAGTACTTC. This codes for CASRPSLARETQYF.

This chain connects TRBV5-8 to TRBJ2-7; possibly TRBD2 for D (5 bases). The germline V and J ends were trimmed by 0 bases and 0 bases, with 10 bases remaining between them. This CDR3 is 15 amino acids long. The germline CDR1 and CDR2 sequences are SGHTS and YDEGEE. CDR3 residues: CASSLVGSNSYEQYF. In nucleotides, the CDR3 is TGTGCCAGCAGCTTGGTGGGGAGCAACTCCTACGAGCAGTACTTC. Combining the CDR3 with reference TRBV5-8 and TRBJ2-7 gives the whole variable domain EAGVTQSPTHLIKTRGQQATLRCSPISGHTSVYWYQQALGLGLQFLLWYDEGEERNRGNFPPRFSGRQFPNYSSELNVNALELEDSALYLCASSLVGSNSYEQYFGPGTRLTVT.